The 10 T cell receptor beta chains listed next were all sequenced from one sample in a study of T cells in Graves' hyperthyroidism and ophthalmopathy. From RNA transcripts, TCR beta CDR3 regions were amplified. A first-round RT-PCR of the TCR CDR3 used the HTBI primer set. TCRdb re-called the multiplex PCR reads with MiXCR, one entry per CDR3 protein. Among hundreds of thousands of distinct CDR3 sequences, 45% were seen once, and the ten largest hold about 7.7%. The sequenced material came from peripheral blood or thyroid tissue (not recorded which). These receptors were taken from an adult man with Graves' disease, either hyperthyroidism or ophthalmopathy (not recorded which).

In its sample, this clonotype was seen a few times. The J gene is TRBJ2-5, the V gene TRBV6-5; D possibly corresponds to TRBD1 (6 bases). The length of the CDR3 is 15 residues. Germline assignment: CDR1 MNHEY and CDR2 SVGAGI. V lost 5 bases to trimming and J lost 0 bases, with 13 bases between them. The CDR3 loop is CASSPTGPNQETQYF. CDR3 DNA sequence: TGTGCCAGCAGTCCGACAGGCCCTAACCAAGAGACCCAGTACTTC.

The chain recombines TRBV24-1 with TRBJ2-1; TRBD2 aligns across 11 bases. This CDR3 has 16 residues. The germline V gene encodes CDR1 KGHDR and CDR2 SFDVKD. V shed 3 bases, J shed 2 bases, and the junction held 2 bases outside the gene matches. Here the CDR3 reads CATSDVSGRAYNEQFF. CDR3 nucleotide sequence: TGTGCCACCAGTGATGTTAGCGGGAGGGCCTACAATGAGCAGTTCTTC.

This clonotype was detected ten times or more. This chain joins TRBV20-1 and TRBJ1-4; possibly TRBD1 for D (6 bases). V shed 0 bases and J shed 6 bases, with 11 bases lying between them. The CDR3 runs 14 residues. Germline V gene data show CDR1 as DFQATT and CDR2 as SNEGSKA (reference sequence). Here the CDR3 reads CSARDLQGDEKLFF. Written as DNA, the CDR3 is TGCAGTGCTAGAGATCTACAGGGAGATGAAAAACTGTTTTTT.

This clonotype was counted between two and nine times. The chain uses TRBV7-9 and TRBJ1-5; perhaps TRBD1 as D (5 bases). CDR1 SEHNR and CDR2 FQNEAQ come from the germline V gene (reference sequence). Between the trimmed V and J ends, which lost 1 base and 6 bases, there was a span of 19 bases. The CDR3 length is 17 residues. The CDR3 DNA is TGTGCCAGCAGCTTAGGTCCCCATGGAGGGGTGGGTCAGCCCCAGCATTTT. Residues: CASSLGPHGGVGQPQHF.

The chain joins TRBV29-1 to TRBJ2-3, with 9 bases fitting TRBD1. J gave up 4 bases and V 5 bases, and 7 bases lay outside the gene matches. This CDR3 spans 14 amino acids. In germline, CDR1 is SQVTM, CDR2 ANQGSEA. The CDR3 DNA reads as TGCAGCGTTCGCGACAGGGGGAAAGCAGATACGCAGTATTTT. Translation gives CSVRDRGKADTQYF.

On this clonotype: Just one base apart from a much larger clone, this may be a read error. The chain carries TRBV6-4 and TRBJ1-5; D call uncertain. CDR3 length: 15 residues. The germline CDR1 and CDR2 sequences are MRHNA and SNTAGT. The V and J ends lost 0 bases and 7 bases respectively, with 13 bases between them. The CDR3 DNA follows: TGTGCCAGCAGTGACTCGGTGGAGTCGGGACAGCCCCAGCATTTT. It translates to CASSDSVESGQPQHF.

A remark on this clonotype: Its ends do not fully match the called genes, so a read error is possible. The chain combines TRBV7-3 with TRBJ1-6; D call uncertain. Germline CDR1 is SGHTA and CDR2 is FQGTGA. The CDR3 totals 12 residues. For the CDR3, the DNA is TGCGCCAGCAGCTTAATGGATTCACCCCCCCACTTT. It specifies CASSLMDSPPHF.

CDR3 residues: CASTTSYGAPALFF. The CDR3 nucleotides are TGTGCCAGCACGACTAGCTACGGCGCCCCGGCGCTGTTTTTT. J is TRBJ2-2 and V is TRBV11-2; 7 bases line up with TRBD2. V gave up 7 bases and J gave up 13 bases; unmatched junction bases: 15. There are 14 residues in the CDR3. Germline lookup yields CDR1 SGHAT and CDR2 FQNNGV.

This clonotype showed up just a few times. The rearrangement joins TRBV19 to TRBJ1-1; D call uncertain. Germline V gene data show CDR1 as LNHDA and CDR2 as SQIVND (reference sequence). V dropped 5 bases and J dropped 2 bases, with 12 bases sitting between them. The CDR3 length is 14 residues. As DNA, the CDR3 is TGTGCCAGTAGTTGGCGGGCGCGAAACACTGAAGCTTTCTTT. Its protein is CASSWRARNTEAFF.

This clonotype was picked up one time. The rearrangement links TRBV29-1 to TRBJ1-1, with D hard to call. CDR3 length equals 13 residues. The V gene's germline CDR1 is SQVTM and CDR2 ANQGSEA. The V end lost 1 base, the J end lost 2 bases, and 8 bases lay between the germline ends. The CDR3 region is CSVEGQHNTEAFF. The CDR3 bases are TGCAGCGTTGAAGGCCAGCATAACACTGAAGCTTTCTTT.